Below are 16 T cell receptor beta chains sequenced from a single sample in a study of T cells after yellow fever vaccination. TCRdb reprocessed the 5' RACE reads via MiXCR and lists one record per CDR3 protein. The data contain 500,000 to 650,000 distinct CDR3 sequences, roughly 13% of them singletons. Sequencing used PBMCs, obtained on the day of the yellow fever booster vaccination. These receptors all come from a man younger than 40 who received the YFV17D yellow fever vaccine.

V is TRBV20-1 and J is TRBJ2-3, with 7 bases lining up with TRBD1. Germline V gives CDR1 DFQATT, CDR2 SNEGSKA (reference sequence). There are 16 residues in the CDR3. After removal of 8 bases from V and 3 bases from J, the junction contained 17 bases not matched to a gene. CDR3 nucleotide sequence: TGCAGTCCAAGGATAGGGCTAGCAGGGGGAACAGATACGCAGTATTTT. The encoded protein is CSPRIGLAGGTDTQYF.

This clonotype has more than one count but fewer than ten. This rearrangement joins TRBV18 to TRBJ2-3; D not resolved. Deletions cut 6 bases from V and 3 bases from J, with 16 bases between. Germline-derived CDR1 and CDR2 are KGHSH and LQKENI. The CDR3 is 15 residues long. The CDR3 region has the DNA TGTGCCAGCTCTCCTTTTGGAAGTGTGACAGATACGCAGTATTTT. Translation: CASSPFGSVTDTQYF.

Ten or more counts support this clonotype. V usage is TRBV7-9 and J usage is TRBJ1-1; TRBD1 matches at 9 bases. Germline values: CDR1 SEHNR, CDR2 FQNEAQ (reference sequence). The CDR3 consists of 13 residues. V gave up 8 bases and J gave up 6 bases; unmatched junction bases: 7. Here the CDR3 DNA reads TGTGCCAGCGGGACAGGGTGGCTGTCTGAAGCTTTCTTT. Protein sequence: CASGTGWLSEAFF.

This clonotype has more than one count but fewer than ten. This rearrangement joins TRBV11-2 to TRBJ2-1, with 8 bases matching TRBD2. From germline, CDR1 is SGHAT and CDR2 FQNNGV. V trimming: 3 bases; J trimming: 3 bases; junction bases outside the gene matches: 13. The length of the CDR3 is 18 residues. The CDR3 reads CASSFRGRTPLNYNEQFF. The CDR3 coding sequence is TGTGCCAGCAGCTTTCGCGGGAGGACTCCGCTAAACTACAATGAGCAGTTCTTC.

The table lists this clonotype with a few counts. The chain uses TRBV30 and TRBJ2-2; D is unresolved. The CDR3 is made up of 11 amino acids. The V end was cut by 3 bases, the J end by 8 bases, with 7 bases between. Looked up from germline, CDR1 is GTSNPN and CDR2 is SVGIG (reference sequence). In DNA, the CDR3 is TGTGCCTGGAGGGGTTGGGGGGAGCTGTTTTTT. Translated: CAWRGWGELFF.

In this sample, this clonotype turned up a few times. The chain recombines TRBV27 with TRBJ2-7, with a possible D match to TRBD1 (6 bases). The germline V gene has CDR1 MNHEY and CDR2 SMNVEV (reference sequence). CDR3 length: 16 residues. The V and J ends lost 0 bases and 3 bases respectively, with 15 bases between them. CDR3 coding DNA: TGTGCCAGCAGTTTATCGAAGGGCAGGGGAGTCTACGAGCAGTACTTC. Translating it yields CASSLSKGRGVYEQYF.

This clonotype was observed at least ten times. The chain carries TRBV29-1 and TRBJ2-1; the match to TRBD1 covers 10 bases. Trimming at V came to 7 bases and at J to 8 bases, leaving 5 bases not matched to a gene. CDR1 and CDR2 (germline): SQVTM, ANQGSEA. The CDR3 is 12 amino acids. DNA of the CDR3: TGCAGCGCCCGGACAGGGGGAGATGAGCAGTTCTTC. Amino acids: CSARTGGDEQFF.

The CDR3 sequence: CASSQPFPGEVYEQYF. For the CDR3, the DNA is TGCGCCAGCAGTCAACCATTCCCAGGGGAGGTATACGAGCAGTACTTC. The V and J genes are TRBV23-1 and TRBJ2-7; possibly TRBD1 or TRBD2 for D (6 bases each). TRBV23-1 is classed as an ORF, of uncertain function. V lost 2 bases and J 4 bases, leaving 18 bases between the germline ends. CDR3 size: 16 residues.

This sequence joins TRBV15 and TRBJ1-6; D is possibly TRBD1 (5 bases). The germline V gene encodes CDR1 LNHNV and CDR2 YYDKDF (reference sequence). The CDR3 has 13 amino acids. The V end was cut by 8 bases, the J end by 6 bases, with 11 bases between. The CDR3: CATSQGLNSPLHF. The CDR3, as DNA: TGTGCCACCTCTCAGGGACTTAATTCACCCCTCCACTTT.

This clonotype was seen only a few times. The V call is TRBV7-9, the J call TRBJ2-7, with 10 positions matching TRBD1. J gave up 6 bases and V 5 bases, and 7 bases lay outside the gene matches. This CDR3 is 14 amino acids long. Germline CDR1 and CDR2: SEHNR and FQNEAQ (reference sequence). CDR3 bases: TGTGCCAGCAGCCCCCGACAGGGGGCGGCCGAGCAGTACTTC. It specifies CASSPRQGAAEQYF.

V gene TRBV29-1 combines with J gene TRBJ2-2; D remains ambiguous. Germline V CDR1 and CDR2: SQVTM, ANQGSEA. This CDR3 region has 12 residues. Trimming removed 4 bases at V and 7 bases at J, with 10 bases between. CDR3 in amino acids: CSVGVSLGELFF. For the CDR3, the DNA is TGCAGCGTTGGAGTATCCCTCGGGGAGCTGTTTTTT.

The CDR3 is CASSLDSGQLNEQYF. As DNA, the CDR3 is TGTGCCAGCAGCTTGGACTCGGGACAGCTAAACGAGCAGTACTTC. V and J are TRBV7-2 and TRBJ2-7, with 7 bases identical to TRBD1. Germline-derived CDR1 and CDR2 are SGHTA and FQGNSA. This CDR3 is built from 15 residues. The trim removed 3 bases at V and 5 bases at J, leaving 10 bases unmatched.

This clonotype was observed a handful of times. The J gene is TRBJ2-1, the V gene TRBV20-1, with 9 bases identical to TRBD2. The CDR3 totals 14 residues. Germline CDR1 DFQATT, CDR2 SNEGSKA (reference sequence). V lost 5 bases, J lost 4 bases, and 6 bases stayed unmatched. The CDR3 bases are TGCAGTGCTGATAGCGGGAGAGGTTACAATGAGCAGTTCTTC. Translated: CSADSGRGYNEQFF.

The chain couples TRBV21-1 to TRBJ1-2; the table's D call, TRBD1, was not checked against the DNA. TRBV21-1 is a pseudogene. The length of the CDR3 is 17 residues. The CDR3 loop reads CASSTGGSTGPNYGYTF. As DNA, the CDR3 is TGTGCCAGCAGCACGGGGGGAAGCACAGGTCCTAACTATGGCTACACCTTC.

This chain links TRBV7-8 with TRBJ2-7, with D tentatively TRBD2 (5 bases). This CDR3 comprises 14 residues. The V end was cut by 5 bases, the J end by 4 bases, with 15 bases between. Germline loops: CDR1 SGHVS, CDR2 FQNEAQ. The DNA of the CDR3 is TGTGCCAGCAGCCAATTCACCGGCGGGTACGAGCAGTACTTC. Its protein product is CASSQFTGGYEQYF.

In its sample, this clonotype was seen many times. V is TRBV7-6 and J is TRBJ2-3; tentatively, D is TRBD1 or TRBD2 (5 bases each). V was shortened by 6 bases and J by 0 bases, with 16 bases between the two germline ends. Looked up from germline, CDR1 is SGHVS and CDR2 is FNYEAQ. This CDR3 comprises 16 residues. DNA for the CDR3: TGTGCCAGCAGTCGCCGGGACCGAGAAAGCACAGATACGCAGTATTTT. It is translated as CASSRRDRESTDTQYF.